This T cell receptor (beta chain) originates from a study of T cells in Graves' hyperthyroidism and ophthalmopathy. Concerning this clonotype itself: No antigen is known for it. The junction differs from germline at one of its ends, possibly a read error.

Used for diagnoses were clinical symptoms, serum thyroxine and TRAb, thyroid ultrasound and orbital computed tomography. Findings and limits, study-wide: Median prediction lead before ophthalmopathy onset was 5.5 to 7 months with the model.

The CDR3 sequence is 15 residues long. The V gene's germline CDR1 is SGHRS and CDR2 YFSETQ. It was RNA transcripts that yielded the amplified TCR beta CDR3 regions. An initial round of RT-PCR targeting the TCR CDR3 relied on the HTBI primer set. TCRdb itself ran the multiplex PCR reads through MiXCR, one entry per CDR3 protein. In the table there are about 570,000 distinct CDR3 sequences, roughly 46% of which are singletons. The clonotype comes from an adult woman with Graves' disease, either hyperthyroidism or ophthalmopathy (not recorded which). Source material: peripheral blood or thyroid tissue (not recorded which). The chain has TRBV5-1 and TRBJ1-5, with TRBD1 matching 12 bases. The CDR3: CASSYGTGGFQPQHF. In DNA, the CDR3 is TGTGCCAGCAGCTATGGGACAGGGGGCTTTCAGCCCCAGCATTTT.